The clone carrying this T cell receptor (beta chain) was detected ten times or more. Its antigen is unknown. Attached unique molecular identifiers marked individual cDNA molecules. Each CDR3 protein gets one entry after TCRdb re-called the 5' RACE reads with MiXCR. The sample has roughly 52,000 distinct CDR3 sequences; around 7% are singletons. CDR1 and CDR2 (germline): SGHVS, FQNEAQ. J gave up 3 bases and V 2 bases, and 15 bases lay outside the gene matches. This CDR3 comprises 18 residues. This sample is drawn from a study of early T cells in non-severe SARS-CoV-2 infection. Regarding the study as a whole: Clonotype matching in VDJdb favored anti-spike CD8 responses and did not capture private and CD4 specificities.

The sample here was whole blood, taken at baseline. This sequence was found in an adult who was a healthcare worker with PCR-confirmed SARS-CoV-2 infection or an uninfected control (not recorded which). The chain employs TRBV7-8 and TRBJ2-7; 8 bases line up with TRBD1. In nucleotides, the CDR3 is TGTGCCAGCAGCTTAAGGCAGGGGGCATCTGGGGCCCTCTACGAGCAGTACTTC. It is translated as CASSLRQGASGALYEQYF.